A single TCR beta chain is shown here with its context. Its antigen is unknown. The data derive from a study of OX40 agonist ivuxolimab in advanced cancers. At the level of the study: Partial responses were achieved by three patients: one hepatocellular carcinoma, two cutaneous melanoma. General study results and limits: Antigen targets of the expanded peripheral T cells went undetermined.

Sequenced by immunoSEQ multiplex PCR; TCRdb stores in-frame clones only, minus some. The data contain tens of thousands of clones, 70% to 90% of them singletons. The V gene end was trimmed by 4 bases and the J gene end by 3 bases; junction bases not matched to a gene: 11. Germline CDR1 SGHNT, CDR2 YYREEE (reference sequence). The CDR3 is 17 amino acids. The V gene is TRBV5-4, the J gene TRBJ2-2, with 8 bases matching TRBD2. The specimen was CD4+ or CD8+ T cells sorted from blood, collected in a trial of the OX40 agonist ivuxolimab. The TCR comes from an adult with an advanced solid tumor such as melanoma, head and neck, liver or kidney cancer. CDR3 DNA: TGTGCCAGCAGCCCAGGAGGCCTAGCGGGCCACACCGGGGAGCTGTTTTTT. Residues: CASSPGGLAGHTGELFF.